There are a few counts of the clone carrying this T cell receptor (beta chain). No antigen is known for it. This specimen comes from a study of radiotherapy plus CTLA-4 blockade in lung cancer. Study-level information: Objective responses arose in 15% to 20% of patients, and under 40% experienced disease control.

Whole-study results and caveats: In blood, tumor-derived TCR clones expanded after radiotherapy plus ipilimumab.

Measured with immunoSEQ multiplex PCR; TCRdb has only the in-frame clones, and not every one. The data hold about 87,000 clones, with roughly 86% observed a single time. This CDR3 has 13 amino acids. The germline V and J ends were trimmed by 8 bases and 4 bases, with 14 bases remaining between them. CDR1 and CDR2 from the germline V gene are MNHEY and SVGAGI. The chain combines TRBV6-5 with TRBJ1-2; a weak D match, TRBD1 (6 bases). The sequence derives from a human donor with non-small cell lung cancer that progressed on radiotherapy plus ipilimumab. The sample was peripheral blood, taken from a patient treated with radiotherapy plus ipilimumab. This CDR3 reads CASLRQGSYGYTF. CDR3 bases: TGTGCCAGCCTACGCCAGGGGTCCTATGGCTACACCTTC.